This T cell receptor beta chain was sequenced for a study of early T cells in non-severe SARS-CoV-2 infection. On the study more broadly: With bulk RNA from unsorted whole blood as input, sequencing yielded unpaired chains.

The germline V gene encodes CDR1 SEHNR and CDR2 FQNEAQ (reference sequence). The CDR3 is 14 residues long. V gave up 3 bases and J gave up 1 base, with 8 bases separating them. In this sample, this clonotype turned up many times. Unique molecular identifiers (one per individual cDNA molecule) were attached. TCRdb re-derived calls from the 5' RACE reads in MiXCR, one entry per CDR3 protein. The table records tens of thousands of distinct CDR3 sequences, about 5% of them present only once. The genes are TRBV7-9 and TRBJ2-3; D not certain. The receptor was derived from an adult who was a healthcare worker with PCR-confirmed SARS-CoV-2 infection or an uninfected control (not recorded which). Sequencing was carried out using whole blood. CDR3 in DNA: TGTGCCAGCAGCTTGGATAAGGGCACAGATACGCAGTATTTT. Translating it yields CASSLDKGTDTQYF.